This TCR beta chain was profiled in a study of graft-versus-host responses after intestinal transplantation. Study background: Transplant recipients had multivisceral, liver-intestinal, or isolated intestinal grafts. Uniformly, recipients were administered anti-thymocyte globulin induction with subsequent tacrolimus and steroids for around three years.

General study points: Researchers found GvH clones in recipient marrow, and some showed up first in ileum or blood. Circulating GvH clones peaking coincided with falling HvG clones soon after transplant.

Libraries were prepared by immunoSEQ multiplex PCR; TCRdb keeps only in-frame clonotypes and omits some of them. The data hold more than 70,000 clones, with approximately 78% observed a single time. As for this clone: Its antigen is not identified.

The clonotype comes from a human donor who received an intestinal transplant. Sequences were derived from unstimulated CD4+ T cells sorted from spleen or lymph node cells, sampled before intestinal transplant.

The CDR3 DNA reads TGTGCCAGCAGTGCAATAGCGGGGAACACAGATACGCAGTATTTT. Amino acid sequence: CASSAIAGNTDTQYF. This sequence joins TRBV6-1 and TRBJ2-3; 8 positions agree with TRBD2. Germline values: CDR1 MNHNS, CDR2 SASEGT. This CDR3 region has 15 residues. The J segment lost 2 bases and the V segment lost 4 bases, leaving 5 bases of the junction unmatched.